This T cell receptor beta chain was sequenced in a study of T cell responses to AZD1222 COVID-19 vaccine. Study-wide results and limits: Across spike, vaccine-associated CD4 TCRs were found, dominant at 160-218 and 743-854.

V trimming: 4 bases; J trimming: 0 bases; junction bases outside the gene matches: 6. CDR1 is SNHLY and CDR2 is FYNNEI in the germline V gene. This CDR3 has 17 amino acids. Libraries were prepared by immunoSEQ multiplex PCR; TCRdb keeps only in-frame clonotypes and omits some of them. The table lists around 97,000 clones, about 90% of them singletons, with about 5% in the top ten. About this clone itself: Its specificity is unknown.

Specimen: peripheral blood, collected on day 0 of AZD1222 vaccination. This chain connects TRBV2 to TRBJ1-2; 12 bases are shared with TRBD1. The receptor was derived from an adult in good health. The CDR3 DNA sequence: TGTGCCAGCAGTGGTCCGGGACAGGGGGCCCCTAACTATGGCTACACCTTC. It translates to CASSGPGQGAPNYGYTF.